The 10 T cell receptor beta chains reported below all come from one sample, sequenced in a study of OX40 agonist ivuxolimab in advanced cancers. Library preparation used the immunoSEQ multiplex PCR assay. The table comes from immuneACCESS by way of TCRdb, which keeps in-frame sequences with V and J called. Part of the clones is missing from these tables; in studies checked, under half for an unresolved V gene and the rest for unknown reasons. This sample holds 56,000 or so clones; over 75% were observed only once. Roughly 5% of the sample comes from the top ten. Here the sequenced sample was CD4+ or CD8+ T cells sorted from blood, taken in a trial of the OX40 agonist ivuxolimab. These receptors were taken from an adult with an advanced solid tumor such as melanoma, head and neck, liver or kidney cancer.

This clone was counted a few times. The chain couples TRBV20-1 to TRBJ1-2, with unresolved D. The V gene lost 5 bases and the J gene lost 1 base, with 5 bases spanning the gap. In germline, CDR1 is DFQATT, CDR2 SNEGSKA (reference sequence). There are 11 residues in the CDR3. The CDR3 DNA follows: TGCAGTGCTTACAATAACTATGGCTACACCTTC. It encodes CSAYNNYGYTF.

The gene calls are TRBV5-1 and TRBJ2-3; the D gene is possibly TRBD2 (6 bases). The V end lost 4 bases, the J end lost 3 bases, and 9 bases lay between the germline ends. The CDR3 has 13 residues. Looked up from germline, CDR1 is SGHRS and CDR2 is YFSETQ. Written as DNA, the CDR3 is TGCGCCAGCAGCCGGAGGGCGACAGATACGCAGTATTTT. Translating it yields CASSRRATDTQYF.

CDR3 sequence: CASSMGDPSTDTQYF. DNA of the CDR3: TGTGCCAGTAGTATGGGGGACCCTAGCACAGATACGCAGTATTTT. This sequence joins TRBV19 and TRBJ2-3, with D possibly called TRBD1 or TRBD2 (5 bases each). The ends were cut back, 3 bases at V and 0 bases at J, with 10 bases in the middle. Germline CDR1 is LNHDA and CDR2 is SQIVND (reference sequence). The CDR3 length is 15 residues.

The CDR3 nucleotides read TGTGCCAGCAGTGAAGCGCGAGACTTAAAGCGGCAGCCCCAGCATTTT. It codes for CASSEARDLKRQPQHF. J is TRBJ1-5 and V is TRBV6-1; D is unclear. The CDR3 has 16 residues. The germline gives CDR1 MNHNS, CDR2 SASEGT. V lost 0 bases, J lost 7 bases, and 16 bases lay in between.

The chain is built from TRBV28 and TRBJ1-5; D remains unclear. Germline V lookup: CDR1 MDHEN, CDR2 SYDVKM. Deletions cut 6 bases from V and 2 bases from J, with 17 bases between. This CDR3 has 16 amino acids. The CDR3 bases are TGTGCCAGCAGCTCTCCTTTATTTGGGGGCAATCAGCCCCAGCATTTT. It yields the protein CASSSPLFGGNQPQHF.

This chain connects TRBV28 to TRBJ1-2; no clear D gene. Trimming took 8 bases from V and 8 from J, leaving 15 bases between them. There are 12 residues in the CDR3. The germline CDR1 and CDR2 sequences are MDHEN and SYDVKM. CDR3 sequence: CASQGLPAGYTF. The CDR3 nucleotides read TGTGCCAGCCAAGGGTTACCCGCGGGCTACACCTTC.

Worth noting for this clone: Compared with germline, one end of the junction differs, possibly owing to a read error. This CDR3 is CASSPRGRQEAQYF. CDR3 nucleotides: TGTGCCAGCTCACCTCGCGGGAGACAAGAGGCCCAGTACTTC. The chain couples TRBV18 to TRBJ2-5; 7 bases fit TRBD2. The CDR3 loop spans 14 amino acids. Germline assignment: CDR1 KGHSH and CDR2 LQKENI. The full variable domain, in which reference TRBV18 and TRBJ2-5 provide the parts outside the CDR3, is NAGVMQNPRHLVRRRGQEARLRCSPMKGHSHVYWYRQLPEEGLKFMVYLQKENIIDESGMPKERFSAEFPKEGPSILRIQQVVRGDSAAYFCASSPRGRQEAQYFGPGTRLLVL.

The CDR3 loop reads CASSATGAQPQHF. The CDR3 DNA reads as TGCGCCAGCAGCGCGACAGGGGCCCAGCCCCAGCATTTT. The chain recombines TRBV10-1 with TRBJ1-5, with 8 positions matching TRBD1. The CDR3 has 13 amino acids. Germline V CDR1 and CDR2: WNHNN, SYGVQD (reference sequence). Trimming at V came to 6 bases and at J to 7 bases, leaving 5 bases not matched to a gene.

This rearrangement joins TRBV19 to TRBJ1-1; D gene uncertain. CDR1 is LNHDA, CDR2 SQIVND, per germline (reference sequence). The CDR3 totals 12 residues. V was cut by 3 bases and J by 7 bases, with 9 bases left in between. CDR3 residues: CASSMGSLEAFF. CDR3 DNA sequence: TGTGCCAGTAGTATGGGTAGTCTTGAAGCTTTCTTT.

The rearrangement joins TRBV2 to TRBJ1-2, with 7 bases fitting TRBD1. Losses at the gene ends were 10 bases for V and 5 bases for J; bases not matched to a gene: 22. From germline, CDR1 is SNHLY and CDR2 FYNNEI. The CDR3 runs to 17 residues. The CDR3 DNA sequence: TGTGCCATTCCCTCGCGGGGTGGGGACAGCGCCGTTTATGGCTACACCTTC. Translating gives CAIPSRGGDSAVYGYTF. Using reference TRBV2 and TRBJ1-2 for the parts outside the CDR3, the full variable domain is EPEVTQTPSHQVTQMGQEVILRCVPISNHLYFYWYRQILGQKVEFLVSFYNNEISEKSEIFDDQFSVERPDGSNFTLKIRSTKLEDSAMYFCAIPSRGGDSAVYGYTFGSGTRLTVV.